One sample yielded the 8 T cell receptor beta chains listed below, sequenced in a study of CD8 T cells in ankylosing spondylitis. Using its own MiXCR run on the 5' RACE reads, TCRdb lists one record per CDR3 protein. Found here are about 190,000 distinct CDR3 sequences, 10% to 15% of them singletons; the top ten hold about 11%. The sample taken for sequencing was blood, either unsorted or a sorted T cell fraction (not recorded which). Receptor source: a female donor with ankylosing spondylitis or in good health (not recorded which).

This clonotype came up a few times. The CDR3 sequence: CSAAQNPGLRVTQYF. DNA for the CDR3: TGCAGTGCTGCACAGAATCCGGGACTACGGGTGACCCAGTACTTC. The chain is built from TRBV20-1 and TRBJ2-5; TRBD2 matches at 7 bases. With 5 bases clipped from V and 7 bases from J, the junction kept 16 bases outside the gene matches. The CDR3 runs to 15 residues. The V gene's germline CDR1 is DFQATT and CDR2 SNEGSKA (reference sequence).

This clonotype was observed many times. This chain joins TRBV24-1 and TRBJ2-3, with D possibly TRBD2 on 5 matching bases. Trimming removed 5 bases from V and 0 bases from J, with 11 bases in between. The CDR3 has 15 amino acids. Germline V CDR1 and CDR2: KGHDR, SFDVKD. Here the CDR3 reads CATSGAGVSTDTQYF. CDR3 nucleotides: TGTGCCACCAGTGGGGCCGGGGTAAGCACAGATACGCAGTATTTT.

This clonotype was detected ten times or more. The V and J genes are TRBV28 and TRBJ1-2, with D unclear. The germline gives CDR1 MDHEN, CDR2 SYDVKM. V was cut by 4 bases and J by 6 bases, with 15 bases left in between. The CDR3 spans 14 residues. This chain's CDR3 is CASSSPGSNNGYTF. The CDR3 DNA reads TGTGCCAGCAGTTCTCCGGGGTCGAACAATGGCTACACCTTC.

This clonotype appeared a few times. The CDR3 is CASSQDPGVVNQPQHF. CDR3 in DNA: TGTGCCAGCAGCCAAGATCCGGGGGTCGTTAATCAGCCCCAGCATTTT. The V call is TRBV4-2, the J call TRBJ1-5, with D possibly matching TRBD1 (5 bases). The V gene's germline CDR1 is LGHNA and CDR2 YNFKEQ. V lost 0 bases, J lost 4 bases, and 13 bases lay in between. There are 16 residues in the CDR3.

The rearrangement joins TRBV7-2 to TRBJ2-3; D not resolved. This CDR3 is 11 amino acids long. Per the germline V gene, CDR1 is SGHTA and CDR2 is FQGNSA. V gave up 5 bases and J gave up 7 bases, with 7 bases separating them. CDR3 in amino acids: CASSPPNTQYF. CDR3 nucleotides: TGTGCCAGCAGCCCGCCGAATACGCAGTATTTT.

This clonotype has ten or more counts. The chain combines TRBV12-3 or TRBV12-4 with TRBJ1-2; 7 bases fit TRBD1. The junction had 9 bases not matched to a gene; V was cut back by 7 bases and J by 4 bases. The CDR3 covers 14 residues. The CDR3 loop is CASTPGQVSYGYTF. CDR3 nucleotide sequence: TGTGCCAGCACCCCCGGACAGGTTAGCTATGGCTACACCTTC.

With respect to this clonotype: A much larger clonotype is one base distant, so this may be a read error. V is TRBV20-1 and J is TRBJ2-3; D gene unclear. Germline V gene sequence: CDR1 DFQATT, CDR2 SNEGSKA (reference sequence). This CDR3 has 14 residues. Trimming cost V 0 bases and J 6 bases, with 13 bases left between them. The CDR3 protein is CSARDGVPGDTQYF. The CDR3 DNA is TGCAGTGCTAGAGATGGGGTACCCGGGGATACGCAGTATTTT.

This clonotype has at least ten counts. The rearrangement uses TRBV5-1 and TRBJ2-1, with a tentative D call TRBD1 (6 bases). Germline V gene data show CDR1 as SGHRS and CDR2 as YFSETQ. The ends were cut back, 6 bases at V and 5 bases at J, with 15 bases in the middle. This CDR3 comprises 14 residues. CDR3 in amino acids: CASTVQGADNEQFF. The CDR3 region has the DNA TGCGCCAGCACCGTACAGGGAGCGGACAATGAGCAGTTCTTC.